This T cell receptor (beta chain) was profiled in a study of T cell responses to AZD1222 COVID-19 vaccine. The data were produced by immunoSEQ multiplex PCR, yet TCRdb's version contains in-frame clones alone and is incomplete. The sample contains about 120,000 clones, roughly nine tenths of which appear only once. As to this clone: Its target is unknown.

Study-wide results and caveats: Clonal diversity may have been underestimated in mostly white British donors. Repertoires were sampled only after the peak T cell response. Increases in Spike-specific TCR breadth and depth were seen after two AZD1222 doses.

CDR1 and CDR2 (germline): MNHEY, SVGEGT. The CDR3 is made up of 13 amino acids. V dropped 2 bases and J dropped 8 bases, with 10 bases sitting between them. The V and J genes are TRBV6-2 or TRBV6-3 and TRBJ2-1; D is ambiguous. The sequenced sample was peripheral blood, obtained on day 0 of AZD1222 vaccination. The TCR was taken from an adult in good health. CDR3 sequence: CASSYGPLDEQFF. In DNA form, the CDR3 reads TGTGCCAGCAGTTACGGGCCTTTGGATGAGCAGTTCTTC.